This note documents a single T cell receptor beta chain sequence. The antigen is not known. These data belong to a study of identifying expanded T cells in peripheral blood. Study findings and constraints: Variance in clone template counts between roughly two-week samples significantly increased with total template count across all healthy donors.

The data were produced by immunoSEQ multiplex PCR, yet TCRdb's version contains in-frame clones alone and is incomplete. The sample yields 100,000 or so clones, around 88% seen once. V was pared by 0 bases and J by 0 bases, with 8 bases between. Germline values: CDR1 SGDLS, CDR2 YYNGEE. The CDR3 extends over 15 amino acids. The clonotype originates from a person aged 18 to 75 in good health. The genes are TRBV9 and TRBJ2-3; D unresolved. Sequencing was carried out using blood. This chain's CDR3 is CASSVGVPSTDTQYF. The CDR3 DNA reads as TGTGCCAGCAGCGTAGGGGTCCCTAGCACAGATACGCAGTATTTT.